Each of the 31 T cell receptor beta chains below was sequenced from the same sample in a study of CD8 T cells in Susac syndrome. After extraction with the RNeasy kit, 0.5 to 1 ug of the RNA was reverse transcribed using random hexamers. TCRdb reprocessed the immunoSEQ multiplex PCR reads with MiXCR, giving one entry per CDR3 protein. Of about 180,000 distinct CDR3 sequences in the sample, about 94% were seen once. Sequencing was performed on CD4+ T cells from PBMCs. The receptors come from a human donor with multiple sclerosis.

The chain couples TRBV7-2 to TRBJ1-2; D is ambiguous. V lost 1 base, J lost 1 base, and 16 bases lay in between. Germline CDR1 reads SGHTA; CDR2 reads FQGNSA. The CDR3 covers 17 residues. The CDR3 nucleotides read TGTGCCAGCAGCTTAGTCTCGAGGCCAGATTTTAACTATGGCTACACCTTC. Its protein is CASSLVSRPDFNYGYTF.

CDR3 loop: CASSLGALYQETQYF. For the CDR3, the DNA is TGCGCCAGCAGCTTGGGGGCATTGTACCAAGAGACCCAGTACTTC. The rearrangement links TRBV5-1 to TRBJ2-5; no reliable D call. The CDR3 runs 15 residues. Germline V CDR1 and CDR2: SGHRS, YFSETQ. V was pared by 0 bases and J by 0 bases, with 9 bases between.

This rearrangement joins TRBV5-8 to TRBJ1-1; TRBD1 matches 10 bases. The V gene's germline CDR1 is SGHTS and CDR2 YDEGEE. This CDR3 has 13 amino acids. V was pared by 4 bases and J by 5 bases, with 2 bases of the junction left unmatched. The CDR3 here is CASSRDRGTEAFF. CDR3 sequence (DNA): TGTGCCAGCAGCCGGGACAGGGGAACTGAAGCTTTCTTT. The whole variable domain, filled in from reference TRBV5-8 and TRBJ1-1, reads EAGVTQSPTHLIKTRGQQATLRCSPISGHTSVYWYQQALGLGLQFLLWYDEGEERNRGNFPPRFSGRQFPNYSSELNVNALELEDSALYLCASSRDRGTEAFFGQGTRLTVV.

This clonotype was detected only a few times. The chain has TRBV5-6 and TRBJ1-2; 7 positions match TRBD1. CDR1 and CDR2 from the germline V gene are SGHDT and YYEEEE. The CDR3 runs to 13 residues. V lost 7 bases to trimming and J lost 2 bases; unmatched junction nucleotides: 5. CDR3 loop: CASRPTGNYGYTF. In nucleotides, the CDR3 is TGTGCCAGCCGGCCGACAGGGAACTATGGCTACACCTTC.

This chain links TRBV28 with TRBJ1-2; D might be TRBD1 (5 bases). With 3 bases removed from V and 2 bases from J, the gap between germline ends came to 13 bases. The CDR3 contains 15 residues. Germline CDR1 is MDHEN and CDR2 is SYDVKM. This chain's CDR3 is CASSFQGVVNYGYTF. DNA of the CDR3: TGTGCCAGCAGTTTCCAGGGTGTGGTAAACTATGGCTACACCTTC.

The V and J genes are TRBV29-1 and TRBJ2-1; tentatively, D is TRBD1 or TRBD2 (5 bases each). Trimming cost V 5 bases and J 9 bases, with 20 bases left between them. Per germline, CDR1 SQVTM and CDR2 ANQGSEA. The length of the CDR3 is 14 residues. CDR3 amino acids: CSVSGLIWGTEQFF. Written as DNA, the CDR3 is TGCAGCGTTTCGGGGCTCATATGGGGTACTGAGCAGTTCTTC.

The chain combines TRBV30 with TRBJ1-6, with D maybe TRBD1 (5 bases). Germline CDR1 is GTSNPN and CDR2 is SVGIG (reference sequence). V lost 0 bases to trimming and J lost 12 bases, with 12 bases between them. CDR3 size: 13 residues. The CDR3 protein is CAWSVNYGGPLHF. CDR3 nucleotide sequence: TGTGCCTGGAGTGTAAACTACGGGGGACCCCTCCACTTT. The full variable domain, completed using reference TRBV30 and TRBJ1-6, is SQTIHQWPATLVQPVGSPLSLECTVEGTSNPNLYWYRQAAGRGLQLLFYSVGIGQISSEVPQNLSASRPQDRQFILSSKKLLLSDSGFYLCAWSVNYGGPLHFGNGTRLTVT.

This chain links TRBV20-1 with TRBJ1-5; TRBD1 aligns across 9 bases. With V trimmed by 6 bases and J by 4 bases, 7 bases remained unmatched. CDR3 length: 14 amino acids. Per germline, CDR1 DFQATT and CDR2 SNEGSKA (reference sequence). CDR3 region: CSAAGTGSNQPQHF. CDR3 nucleotide sequence: TGCAGTGCCGCGGGGACAGGGTCTAATCAGCCCCAGCATTTT.

This clonotype was seen only once. The J gene is TRBJ2-3, the V gene TRBV27, with 9 bases lining up with TRBD1. The J segment lost 5 bases and the V segment lost 7 bases, leaving 16 bases of the junction unmatched. Germline V lookup: CDR1 MNHEY, CDR2 SMNVEV (reference sequence). The CDR3 is 17 residues long. CDR3 sequence: CASTPWSGTGGEDTQYF. The CDR3 DNA is TGTGCCAGCACCCCCTGGTCAGGAACAGGGGGCGAAGATACGCAGTATTTT.

The rearrangement uses TRBV5-1 and TRBJ2-5, with TRBD2 identical over 8 bases. CDR3 length: 15 residues. The ends lost 2 bases at V and 6 bases at J; junction bases unmatched: 9. Germline V gene lookup returns CDR1 SGHRS and CDR2 YFSETQ. The DNA of the CDR3 is TGCGCCAGCAGCTTTGACGGGGGGGTAGGGAAGACCCAGTACTTC. The encoded protein is CASSFDGGVGKTQYF.

This chain joins TRBV5-4 and TRBJ2-5; a weak D match, TRBD1 (6 bases). Trimming took 4 bases from V and 5 from J, leaving 18 bases between them. Germline loops: CDR1 SGHNT, CDR2 YYREEE (reference sequence). This CDR3 is built from 15 residues. CDR3 nucleotide sequence: TGTGCCAGCAGCAGCGGACAGTCCCATGGGGAGACCCAGTACTTC. It codes for CASSSGQSHGETQYF.

The chain employs TRBV11-2 and TRBJ1-5; weak D call: TRBD1 (5 bases). The CDR3 has 14 residues. Germline V gene data show CDR1 as SGHAT and CDR2 as FQNNGV. Trimming shortened V by 0 bases and J by 7 bases, and 10 bases separated the two germline ends. The CDR3 loop is CASSLDQWGQPQHF. DNA for the CDR3: TGTGCCAGCAGCTTAGACCAGTGGGGCCAGCCCCAGCATTTT.

V and J are TRBV19 and TRBJ2-6, with D maybe TRBD1 (6 bases). Trimming shortened V by 7 bases and J by 0 bases, and 22 bases separated the two germline ends. The length of the CDR3 is 19 residues. CDR1 and CDR2 (germline): LNHDA, SQIVND (reference sequence). CDR3 DNA sequence: TGTGCCAGTAAGTCCAGGTCAGGACAGCTTTTCTCTGGGGCCAACGTCCTGACTTTC. It codes for CASKSRSGQLFSGANVLTF. Together with reference TRBV19 and TRBJ2-6, the CDR3 gives the full variable domain: DGGITQSPKYLFRKEGQNVTLSCEQNLNHDAMYWYRQDPGQGLRLIYYSQIVNDFQKGDIAEGYSVSREKKESFPLTVTSAQKNPTAFYLCASKSRSGQLFSGANVLTFGAGSRLTVL.

This clonotype turned up a few times. The genes are TRBV12-3 or TRBV12-4 and TRBJ2-2; no clear D. The CDR3 is 13 residues long. V lost 2 bases and J lost 6, with 7 bases in between. CDR3 in amino acids: CASSLMGPGELFF. The CDR3 DNA reads TGTGCCAGCAGTTTAATGGGTCCCGGGGAGCTGTTTTTT.

The chain recombines TRBV7-2 with TRBJ1-5; no firm D call. The CDR3 contains 15 residues. V was trimmed by 4 bases and J by 9 bases, leaving 19 bases between them. Germline-derived CDR1 and CDR2 are SGHTA and FQGNSA. CDR3 in DNA: TGTGCCAGCAGCTCCGCGTTACACCCCACACGGCCCCAGCATTTT. Protein: CASSSALHPTRPQHF. Together with reference TRBV7-2 and TRBJ1-5, the CDR3 gives the full variable domain: GAGVSQSPSNKVTEKGKDVELRCDPISGHTALYWYRQSLGQGLEFLIYFQGNSAPDKSGLPSDRFSAERTGGSVSTLTIQRTQQEDSAVYLCASSSALHPTRPQHFGDGTRLSIL.

The chain employs TRBV9 and TRBJ2-2, with TRBD2 matching over 12 bases. Per germline, CDR1 SGDLS and CDR2 YYNGEE. The ends lost 4 bases at V and 0 bases at J; junction bases unmatched: 4. This CDR3 has 17 residues. CDR3 DNA: TGTGCCAGCAGCTTGGGACTAGCGGGTTCGAACACCGGGGAGCTGTTTTTT. It codes for CASSLGLAGSNTGELFF.

The rearrangement joins TRBV12-5 to TRBJ1-5, with TRBD1 as a possible D gene (5 bases). CDR1 and CDR2 from the germline V gene are LGHNT and FRNRAP. This CDR3 is 13 amino acids long. V was cut by 0 bases and J by 9 bases, with 9 bases left in between. The CDR3 region is CASGLVRDGPQHF. The DNA for the CDR3 is TGTGCTAGTGGTTTGGTACGGGACGGGCCCCAGCATTTT. Complete variable domain (other parts from reference TRBV12-5 and TRBJ1-5): DARVTQTPRHKVTEMGQEVTMRCQPILGHNTVFWYRQTMMQGLELLAYFRNRAPLDDSGMPKDRFSAEMPDATLATLKIQPSEPRDSAVYFCASGLVRDGPQHFGDGTRLSIL.

The rearrangement joins TRBV20-1 to TRBJ2-3, with TRBD2 matching over 8 bases. Trimming at V came to 5 bases and at J to 2 bases, leaving 9 bases not matched to a gene. CDR3 length: 15 residues. CDR1 DFQATT and CDR2 SNEGSKA come from the germline V gene (reference sequence). The CDR3 here is CSAYGGAENTDTQYF. The CDR3 DNA reads TGCAGTGCTTACGGGGGGGCCGAGAACACAGATACGCAGTATTTT.

This chain connects TRBV11-2 to TRBJ2-3; 12 nucleotides align to TRBD2. Germline V gene lookup returns CDR1 SGHAT and CDR2 FQNNGV. CDR3 size: 17 residues. Germline trimming cut 1 base from V and 5 bases from J; bases unmatched to any gene: 7. The CDR3 sequence: CASSLVPSGGAGDTQYF. Written as DNA, the CDR3 is TGTGCCAGCAGCTTAGTCCCTAGCGGGGGGGCTGGAGATACGCAGTATTTT.

The gene calls are TRBV3-1 and TRBJ2-1; 9 positions match TRBD1. CDR3 size: 15 residues. In germline, CDR1 is LGHDT, CDR2 YNNKEL (reference sequence). Trimming cost V 3 bases and J 6 bases; bases outside gene matches: 6. The CDR3 here is CASSQAPGQGNEQFF. The CDR3 nucleotides are TGTGCCAGCAGCCAGGCCCCGGGACAGGGCAATGAGCAGTTCTTC.

The chain combines TRBV28 with TRBJ2-7; 7 nucleotides agree with TRBD2. Per germline, CDR1 MDHEN and CDR2 SYDVKM. Germline trimming cut 8 bases from V and 5 bases from J; bases unmatched to any gene: 12. The CDR3 runs 14 residues. The CDR3: CASRTGTKSNEQYF. The CDR3 DNA reads as TGTGCCAGCCGTACCGGGACTAAATCCAACGAGCAGTACTTC.

V usage is TRBV7-8 and J usage is TRBJ1-2; D may be TRBD1 (5 bases). V lost 6 bases and J 6 bases, leaving 11 bases between the germline ends. The CDR3 totals 12 residues. Germline-derived CDR1 and CDR2 are SGHVS and FQNEAQ. The DNA for the CDR3 is TGTGCCAGCAGGAGGCAGGGTGATGGCTACACCTTC. Translated, it gives CASRRQGDGYTF. The full variable domain, with the rest looked up from reference TRBV7-8 and TRBJ1-2, is GAGVSQSPRYKVAKRGQDVALRCDPISGHVSLFWYQQALGQGPEFLTYFQNEAQLDKSGLPSDRFFAERPEGSVSTLKIQRTQQEDSAVYLCASRRQGDGYTFGSGTRLTVV.

This chain connects TRBV3-1 to TRBJ2-5; tentatively, D is TRBD1 (7 bases). Germline V lookup: CDR1 LGHDT, CDR2 YNNKEL (reference sequence). This CDR3 is built from 14 residues. With 6 bases removed from V and 4 bases from J, the gap between germline ends came to 15 bases. Written as DNA, the CDR3 is TGTGCCAGCAGGGCCTCAGGGGGAGGAGAGACCCAGTACTTC. Amino acid sequence: CASRASGGGETQYF.

J is TRBJ2-5 and V is TRBV2; D possibly corresponds to TRBD2 (5 bases). The V end lost 7 bases, the J end lost 1 base, and 10 bases lay between the germline ends. In germline, CDR1 is SNHLY, CDR2 FYNNEI. The CDR3 runs 13 residues. The CDR3 spells CASTEAAQETQYF. The CDR3, as DNA: TGTGCCAGCACGGAAGCGGCCCAAGAGACCCAGTACTTC.

The chain employs TRBV5-1 and TRBJ1-2, with 8 nucleotides matching TRBD1. The ends lost 4 bases at V and 6 bases at J; junction bases unmatched: 8. CDR1 and CDR2 (germline): SGHRS, YFSETQ. This CDR3 comprises 14 residues. CDR3 bases: TGCGCCAGCAGCGGATGGACAGGGTTGAATGGCTACACCTTC. Translated, it gives CASSGWTGLNGYTF.

The chain has TRBV6-2 or TRBV6-3 and TRBJ2-7, with 9 positions matching TRBD1. V was clipped by 7 bases and J by 5 bases; unmatched bases: 9. The CDR3 covers 14 residues. CDR1 is MNHEY, CDR2 SVGEGT, per germline. The CDR3 spells CASIGTGSSDEQYF. CDR3 in DNA: TGTGCCAGCATAGGGACAGGGTCGAGCGACGAGCAGTACTTC.

The rearrangement joins TRBV6-2 or TRBV6-3 to TRBJ2-7; D is uncertain. Germline CDR1 is MNHEY and CDR2 is SVGEGT. This CDR3 region has 11 residues. With 6 bases removed from V and 9 bases from J, the gap between germline ends came to 12 bases. The CDR3 nucleotides are TGTGCCAGCAGAGCTACGAGTTGGCAGTACTTC. Translated, it gives CASRATSWQYF.

V gene TRBV5-6 combines with J gene TRBJ2-6; TRBD1 might be the D (6 bases). Germline assignment: CDR1 SGHDT and CDR2 YYEEEE. The CDR3 extends over 16 amino acids. The germline V and J ends were trimmed by 4 bases and 1 base, with 12 bases remaining between them. CDR3 amino acids: CASSPVTGSGANVLTF. CDR3 nucleotides: TGTGCCAGCAGCCCAGTAACAGGGTCTGGGGCCAACGTCCTGACTTTC.

The chain recombines TRBV5-4 with TRBJ2-5, with D unresolved. The V end was cut by 3 bases, the J end by 1 base, with 7 bases between. The CDR3 runs 13 residues. Germline V gene lookup returns CDR1 SGHNT and CDR2 YYREEE (reference sequence). In DNA, the CDR3 is TGTGCCAGCAGCTCCTCATTCCAAGAGACCCAGTACTTC. Its translation is CASSSSFQETQYF.

The chain couples TRBV4-3 to TRBJ2-2; D remains unclear. CDR3 size: 14 residues. V was trimmed by 3 bases and J by 6 bases, leaving 11 bases between them. Germline CDR1 is LGHNA and CDR2 is YSLEER. The chain's CDR3 is CASSHIRSAGELFF. CDR3 DNA sequence: TGCGCCAGCAGCCACATAAGGAGTGCCGGGGAGCTGTTTTTT.

The chain links TRBV12-3 or TRBV12-4 to TRBJ1-5; D is unresolved. The V end lost 5 bases, the J end lost 7 bases, and 12 bases lay between the germline ends. CDR3 length equals 13 residues. CDR3 DNA sequence: TGTGCCAGCAGTCCTTCAGAACGCCAGCCCCAGCATTTT. This translates into CASSPSERQPQHF.